Here is one T cell receptor (beta chain) with its context. This sample was taken from a study of blood T cell repertoires in COVID-19. The wider study: The study drew acute and convalescent COVID-19 samples from the United States, Italy and Spain. In each case, the material was cDNA or gDNA derived from T cells, B-cell-depleted T cells, or PBMCs.

The protocol was immunoSEQ multiplex PCR, while the TCRdb copy is restricted to in-frame clones and leaves out a portion. The table shows about 260,000 clones, with about 89% occurring only once. V shed 1 base and J shed 0 bases, with 7 bases lying between them. Per germline, CDR1 LNHDA and CDR2 SQIVND (reference sequence). This CDR3 comprises 15 residues. Sequencing was carried out using peripheral blood. The chain carries TRBV19 and TRBJ2-1; tentative D call: TRBD1 (5 bases). The clonotype comes from a woman between 40 and 55 years old who had recovered from COVID-19. CDR3 DNA: TGTGCCAGTAGTATAGTAACAGGCTCCTACAATGAGCAGTTCTTC. Encoded protein: CASSIVTGSYNEQFF. Variable domain in full (rest from reference TRBV19 and TRBJ2-1): DGGITQSPKYLFRKEGQNVTLSCEQNLNHDAMYWYRQDPGQGLRLIYYSQIVNDFQKGDIAEGYSVSREKKESFPLTVTSAQKNPTAFYLCASSIVTGSYNEQFFGPGTRLTVL.